This record covers a single T cell receptor (beta chain). This sample is part of a study of blood T cell repertoires in COVID-19. Study context: From the United States, Italy and Spain came samples of acute and convalescent COVID-19. T cells, B-cell-depleted T cells, or PBMCs provided the cDNA or gDNA that served as material.

Authors' data handling: Amplified reference gene primers provided the basis for estimating nucleated cell counts. Sequencing used immunoSEQ multiplex PCR; TCRdb keeps in-frame clones, though not all of them. V, J and clone size were drawn from that table, and D and trimming were deduced from the DNA. The sample consists of 55,000 to 90,000 clones, approximately 86% of them appearing once. V shed 1 base and J shed 4 bases, with 10 bases lying between them. The CDR3 totals 15 residues. CDR1 MNHNS and CDR2 SASEGT come from the germline V gene. Sequencing used peripheral blood. The receptor's source is a woman aged 55-70 years with acute or convalescent COVID-19. This chain connects TRBV6-1 to TRBJ1-4, with a possible D match to TRBD1 (6 bases). Here the CDR3 DNA reads TGTGCCAGCAGTGAAGGCGGACAGTTTAATGAAAAACTGTTTTTT. Its translation is CASSEGGQFNEKLFF.